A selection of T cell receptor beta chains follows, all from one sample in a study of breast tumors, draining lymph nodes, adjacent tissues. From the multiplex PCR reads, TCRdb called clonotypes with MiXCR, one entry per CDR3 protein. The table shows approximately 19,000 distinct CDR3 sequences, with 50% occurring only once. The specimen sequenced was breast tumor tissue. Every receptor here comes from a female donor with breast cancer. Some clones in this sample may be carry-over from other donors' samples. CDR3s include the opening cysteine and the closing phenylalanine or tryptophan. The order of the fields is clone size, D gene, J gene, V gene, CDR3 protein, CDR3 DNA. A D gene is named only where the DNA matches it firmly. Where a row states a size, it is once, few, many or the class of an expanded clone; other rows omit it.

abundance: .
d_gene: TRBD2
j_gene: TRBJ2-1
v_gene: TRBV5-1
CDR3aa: CASSLASGRVDEQFF
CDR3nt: TGCGCCAGCAGCTTGGCTAGCGGGAGGGTGGATGAGCAGTTCTTC

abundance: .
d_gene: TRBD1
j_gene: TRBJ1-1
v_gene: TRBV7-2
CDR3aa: CASSPGGGRVTEAFF
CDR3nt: TGTGCCAGCAGCCCAGGAGGGGGCCGGGTGACTGAAGCTTTCTTT

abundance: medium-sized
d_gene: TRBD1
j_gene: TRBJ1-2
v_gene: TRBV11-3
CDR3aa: CASSKGQGAVYGYTF
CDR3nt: TGTGCCAGCAGCAAGGGACAGGGGGCTGTCTATGGCTACACCTTC

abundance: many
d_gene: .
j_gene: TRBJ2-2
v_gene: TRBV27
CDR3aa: CASSLRFPPNTGELFF
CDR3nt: TGTGCCAGCAGTTTAAGGTTTCCTCCGAACACCGGGGAGCTGTTTTTT

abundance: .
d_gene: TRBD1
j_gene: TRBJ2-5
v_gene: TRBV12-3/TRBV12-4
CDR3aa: CASSASLRDRQETQYF
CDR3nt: TGTGCCAGCAGTGCTTCGCTCCGGGACAGACAAGAGACCCAGTACTTC

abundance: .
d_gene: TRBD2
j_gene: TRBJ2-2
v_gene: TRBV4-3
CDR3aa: CASSQEPSGSVGGLFF
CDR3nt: TGCGCCAGCAGCCAAGAGCCTAGCGGGAGTGTCGGGGGGCTGTTTTTT

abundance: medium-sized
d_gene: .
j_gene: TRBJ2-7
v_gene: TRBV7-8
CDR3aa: CASSLAGQGRALSYEQYF
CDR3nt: TGTGCCAGCAGCTTAGCCGGTCAGGGTAGAGCCCTCTCCTACGAGCAGTACTTC

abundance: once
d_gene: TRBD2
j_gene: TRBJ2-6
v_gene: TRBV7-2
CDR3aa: CAGSLALGRGGANVLTF
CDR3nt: TGTGCCGGCAGCTTAGCGTTGGGGAGGGGTGGGGCCAACGTCCTGACTTTC

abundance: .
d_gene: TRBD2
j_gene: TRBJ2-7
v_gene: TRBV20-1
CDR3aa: CSAEGLAGYYEQYF
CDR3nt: TGCAGTGCGGAAGGACTAGCGGGGTACTACGAGCAGTACTTC

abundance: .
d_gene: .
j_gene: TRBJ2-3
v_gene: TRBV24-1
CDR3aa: CATSVGSTDTQYF
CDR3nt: TGTGCCACGTCGGTCGGGAGCACAGATACGCAGTATTTT

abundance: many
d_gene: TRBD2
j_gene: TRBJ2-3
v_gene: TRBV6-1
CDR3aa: CASSLLAGGGDTQYF
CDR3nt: TGTGCCAGCAGCCTGCTAGCGGGAGGCGGTGATACGCAGTATTTT

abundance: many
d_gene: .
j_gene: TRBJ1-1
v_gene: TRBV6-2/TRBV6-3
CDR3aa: CASSRTVGGTEAFF
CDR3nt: TGTGCCAGCAGTCGGACGGTCGGGGGCACTGAAGCTTTCTTT